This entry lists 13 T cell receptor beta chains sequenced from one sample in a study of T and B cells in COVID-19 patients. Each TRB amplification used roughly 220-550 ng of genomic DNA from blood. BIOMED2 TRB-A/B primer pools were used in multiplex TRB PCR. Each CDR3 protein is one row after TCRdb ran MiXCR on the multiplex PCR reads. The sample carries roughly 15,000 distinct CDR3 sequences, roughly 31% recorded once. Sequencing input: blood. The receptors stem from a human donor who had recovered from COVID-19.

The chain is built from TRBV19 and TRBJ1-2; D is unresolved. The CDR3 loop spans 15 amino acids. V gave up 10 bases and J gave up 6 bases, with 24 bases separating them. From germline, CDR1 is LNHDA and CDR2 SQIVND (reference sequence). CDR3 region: CATSGASGTGHGYTF. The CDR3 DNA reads TGTGCCACTTCAGGCGCGTCGGGCACCGGGCATGGCTACACCTTC. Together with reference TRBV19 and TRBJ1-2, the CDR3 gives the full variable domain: DGGITQSPKYLFRKEGQNVTLSCEQNLNHDAMYWYRQDPGQGLRLIYYSQIVNDFQKGDIAEGYSVSREKKESFPLTVTSAQKNPTAFYLCATSGASGTGHGYTFGSGTRLTVV.

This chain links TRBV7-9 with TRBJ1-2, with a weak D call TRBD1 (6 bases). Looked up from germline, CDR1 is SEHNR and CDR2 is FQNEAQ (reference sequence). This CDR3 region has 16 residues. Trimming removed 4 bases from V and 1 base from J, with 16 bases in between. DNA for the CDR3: TGTGCCAGCAGCTCAGGGGCGCAGGGGCATAACTATGGCTACACCTTC. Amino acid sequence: CASSSGAQGHNYGYTF.

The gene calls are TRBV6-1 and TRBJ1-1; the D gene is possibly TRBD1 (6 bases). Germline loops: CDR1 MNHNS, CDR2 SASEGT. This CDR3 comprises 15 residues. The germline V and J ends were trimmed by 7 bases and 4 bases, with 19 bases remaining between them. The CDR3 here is CASIRPPQGGTEAFF. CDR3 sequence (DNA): TGTGCCAGCATAAGGCCCCCACAGGGTGGCACTGAAGCTTTCTTT.

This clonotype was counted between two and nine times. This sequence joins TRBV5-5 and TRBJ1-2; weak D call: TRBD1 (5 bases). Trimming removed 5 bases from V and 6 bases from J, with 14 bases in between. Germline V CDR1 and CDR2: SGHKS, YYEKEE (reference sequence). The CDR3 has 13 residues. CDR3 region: CASRPAGVDGYTF. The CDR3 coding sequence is TGTGCCAGCAGGCCGGCGGGGGTCGATGGCTACACCTTC. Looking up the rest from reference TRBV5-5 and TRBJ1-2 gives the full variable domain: DAGVTQSPTHLIKTRGQQVTLRCSPISGHKSVSWYQQVLGQGPQFIFQYYEKEERGRGNFPDRFSARQFPNYSSELNVNALLLGDSALYLCASRPAGVDGYTFGSGTRLTVV.

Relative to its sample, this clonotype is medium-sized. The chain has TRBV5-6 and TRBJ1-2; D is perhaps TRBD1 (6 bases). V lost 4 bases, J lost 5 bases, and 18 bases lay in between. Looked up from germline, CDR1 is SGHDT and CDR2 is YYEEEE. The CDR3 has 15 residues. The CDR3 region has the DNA TGTGCCAGCAGCGGGGGGGCACAGGCTCGATATGGCTACACCTTC. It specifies CASSGGAQARYGYTF.

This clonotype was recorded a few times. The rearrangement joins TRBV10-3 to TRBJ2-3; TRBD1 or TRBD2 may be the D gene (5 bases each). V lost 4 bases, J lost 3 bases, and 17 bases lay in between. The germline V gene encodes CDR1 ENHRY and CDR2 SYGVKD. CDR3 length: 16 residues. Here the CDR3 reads CAISVSGLGTTDTQYF. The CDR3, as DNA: TGTGCCATCAGTGTATCGGGGTTGGGGACGACAGATACGCAGTATTTT.

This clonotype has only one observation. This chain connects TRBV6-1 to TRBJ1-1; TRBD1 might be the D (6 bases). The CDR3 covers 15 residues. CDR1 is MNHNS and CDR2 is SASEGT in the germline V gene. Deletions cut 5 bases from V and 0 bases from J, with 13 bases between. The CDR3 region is CASSPDRDMNTEAFF. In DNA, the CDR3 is TGTGCCAGCAGTCCGGACAGAGATATGAACACTGAAGCTTTCTTT.

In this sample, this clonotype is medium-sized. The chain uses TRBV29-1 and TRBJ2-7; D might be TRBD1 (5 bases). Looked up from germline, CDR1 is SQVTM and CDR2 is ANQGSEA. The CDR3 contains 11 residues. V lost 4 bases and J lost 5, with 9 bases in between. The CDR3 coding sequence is TGCAGCGTTGGTCAAGGGGACGAGCAGTACTTC. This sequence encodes CSVGQGDEQYF.

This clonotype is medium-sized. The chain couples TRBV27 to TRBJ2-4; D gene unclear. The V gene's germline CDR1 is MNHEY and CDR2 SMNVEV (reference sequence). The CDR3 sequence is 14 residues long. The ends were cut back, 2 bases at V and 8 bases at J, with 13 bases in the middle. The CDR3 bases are TGTGCCAGCAGTTTAACCCCCAGCCAGGACATTCAGTACTTC. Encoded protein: CASSLTPSQDIQYF.

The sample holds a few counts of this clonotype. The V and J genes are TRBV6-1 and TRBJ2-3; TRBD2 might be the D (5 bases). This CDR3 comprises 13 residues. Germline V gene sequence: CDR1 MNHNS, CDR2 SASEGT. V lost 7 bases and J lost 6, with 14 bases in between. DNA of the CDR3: TGTGCCAGCAACCCCCGGAGGTTCGATACGCAGTATTTT. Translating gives CASNPRRFDTQYF.

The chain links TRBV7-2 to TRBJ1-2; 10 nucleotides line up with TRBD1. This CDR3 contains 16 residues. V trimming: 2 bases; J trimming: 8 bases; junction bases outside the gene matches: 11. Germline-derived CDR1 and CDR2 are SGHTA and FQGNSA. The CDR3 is CASSLQTPGTGEGYTF. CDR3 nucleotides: TGTGCCAGCAGCTTACAAACCCCCGGGACAGGGGAAGGCTACACCTTC.

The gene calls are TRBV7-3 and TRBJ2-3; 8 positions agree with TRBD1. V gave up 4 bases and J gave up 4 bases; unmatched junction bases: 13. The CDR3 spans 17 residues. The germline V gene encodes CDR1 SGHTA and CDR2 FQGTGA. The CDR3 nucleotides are TGTGCCAGCAGCTCAACACGGACAGGGAGACCGGCAGATACGCAGTATTTT. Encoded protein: CASSSTRTGRPADTQYF.

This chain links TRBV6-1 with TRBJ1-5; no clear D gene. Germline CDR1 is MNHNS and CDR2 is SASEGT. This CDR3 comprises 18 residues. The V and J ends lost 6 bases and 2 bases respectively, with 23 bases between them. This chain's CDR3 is CASSRPNNFVGGNQPQHF. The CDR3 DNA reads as TGTGCCAGCAGCCGCCCCAACAACTTCGTTGGGGGCAATCAGCCCCAGCATTTT.